The rows below give T cell receptor beta chains drawn from one sample of a study of CD8+ T cells in alopecia areata. Profiled with immunoSEQ multiplex PCR; TCRdb holds only in-frame clones, not every one. Found here are 140,000 or so clones, roughly 60% of them singletons; the top ten hold 35% to 40%. Sequencing was performed on CD8+ T cells sorted from blood. These receptor sequences come from a human donor in good health. Both conserved end residues are part of each CDR3. D genes are given only for firm matches. Some rows mark clone size as missing; the rest say once, few, many or name a class of expanded clone.

CDR3,DNA,D,size,J,V
CASSPERAGPYEQYF,TGTGCCAGCAGCCCTGAGCGGGCGGGACCCTACGAGCAGTACTTC,-,-,TRBJ2-7,TRBV6-1
CASSQVSGSGNEQFF,TGCGCCAGCAGCCAAGTCAGCGGGAGCGGTAATGAGCAGTTCTTC,TRBD2,-,TRBJ2-1,TRBV4-1
CASSRRETAKNIQYF,TGCGCCAGCAGTCGGCGGGAAACGGCCAAAAACATTCAGTACTTC,-,few,TRBJ2-4,TRBV23-1
CASSQDPARSYNEQFF,TGCGCCAGCAGCCAAGATCCAGCCCGCTCCTACAATGAGCAGTTCTTC,-,-,TRBJ2-1,TRBV4-1
CASSEGPPGTDGYTF,TGTGCCAGCAGTGAAGGGCCACCAGGGACAGACGGCTACACCTTC,TRBD1,-,TRBJ1-2,TRBV2
CASLTVGNQETQYF,TGTGCCAGCCTGACGGTCGGGAACCAAGAGACCCAGTACTTC,-,-,TRBJ2-5,TRBV5-6
CASSHKFSGNYEQYF,TGCGCCAGCAGCCACAAGTTTAGCGGTAACTACGAGCAGTACTTC,-,-,TRBJ2-7,TRBV4-1
CASSEWAGGPEPTQYF,TGTGCCAGCAGTGAGTGGGCGGGAGGGCCTGAACCTACGCAGTATTTT,TRBD2,-,TRBJ2-3,TRBV6-4
CASSGSGLRSGEQFF,TGTGCCAGCAGTGGTTCGGGACTACGGTCGGGTGAGCAGTTCTTC,TRBD2,once,TRBJ2-1,TRBV2
CASPDWEGYTEAFF,TGTGCCAGCCCCGATTGGGAGGGTTACACTGAAGCTTTCTTT,-,-,TRBJ1-1,TRBV2
CSVGGASSYEQYF,TGCAGCGTTGGTGGGGCAAGCTCCTACGAGCAGTACTTC,-,few,TRBJ2-7,TRBV29-1
CASSLGGQAYEQYF,TGTGCCAGCAGCTTGGGGGGACAGGCCTACGAGCAGTACTTC,TRBD1,-,TRBJ2-7,TRBV5-6
CAWSGSLETQYF,TGTGCCTGGAGTGGTAGTCTAGAGACCCAGTACTTC,-,-,TRBJ2-5,TRBV30
CASRRTSGREFTDTQYF,TGTGCCAGCAGACGGACTAGCGGGAGGGAGTTCACAGATACGCAGTATTTT,TRBD2,-,TRBJ2-3,TRBV5-6
CASSPNNVAFF,TGTGCCAGCTCACCTAACAATGTAGCTTTCTTT,-,-,TRBJ1-1,TRBV18
CASSLSLVTSGPSETQYF,TGTGCCAGCAGCTTGTCTTTGGTGACTAGCGGGCCGTCTGAGACCCAGTACTTC,TRBD2,few,TRBJ2-5,TRBV5-4
CASIPDPNTGELFF,TGTGCCAGTATTCCGGACCCGAACACCGGGGAGCTGTTTTTT,-,-,TRBJ2-2,TRBV19
CASRTGQGSNQPQHF,TGTGCCAGCCGAACCGGACAGGGGAGCAATCAGCCCCAGCATTTT,TRBD1,-,TRBJ1-5,TRBV27
CASSLAPNQPQHF,TGTGCCAGCAGCTTAGCACCCAATCAGCCCCAGCATTTT,-,-,TRBJ1-5,TRBV7-8
CAWSIIGTVSSYEQYF,TGTGCCTGGAGTATCATTGGGACAGTCTCTTCCTACGAGCAGTACTTC,TRBD1,-,TRBJ2-7,TRBV30
CASSGDRENGYTF,TGTGCCAGCAGCGGAGACAGGGAAAACGGCTACACCTTC,TRBD1,-,TRBJ1-2,TRBV9
CASSVGSGSEQFF,TGTGCCAGCAGCGTAGGAAGCGGCAGTGAGCAGTTCTTC,-,-,TRBJ2-1,TRBV9
CASSSLPRTRAYEQYF,TGTGCCAGCAGCTCCCTCCCCCGGACTAGAGCGTACGAGCAGTACTTC,TRBD2,few,TRBJ2-7,TRBV7-2
CASSLGGNYEQYF,TGCGCCAGCAGCTTGGGTGGAAACTACGAGCAGTACTTC,-,-,TRBJ2-7,TRBV5-1
CASSGAGSRSWYEQYF,TGTGCCAGCAGCGGAGCCGGGTCCCGAAGCTGGTACGAGCAGTACTTC,-,once,TRBJ2-7,TRBV9
CASSKGGRDNEQYF,TGTGCCAGCAGTAAGGGCGGGAGGGACAACGAGCAGTACTTC,TRBD2,-,TRBJ2-7,TRBV25-1
CASSYSWDANTEAFF,TGTGCCAGCAGTTACTCGTGGGATGCGAACACTGAAGCTTTCTTT,-,-,TRBJ1-1,TRBV6-5
CASSPEGSVNYGYTF,TGTGCCAGCTCACCGGAGGGGTCCGTCAACTATGGCTACACCTTC,-,few,TRBJ1-2,TRBV18
CASSVASVNTEAFF,TGTGCCAGCAGCGTAGCATCTGTGAACACTGAAGCTTTCTTT,-,-,TRBJ1-1,TRBV9
CSVEVRNGYTF,TGCAGCGTTGAGGTCCGGAATGGCTACACCTTC,-,-,TRBJ1-2,TRBV29-1
CASSEGQYQPQHF,TGTGCCAGCAGTGAAGGACAGTATCAGCCCCAGCATTTT,-,-,TRBJ1-5,TRBV6-1
CAWSGLTDSGNTIYF,TGTGCCTGGAGTGGCTTAACAGACTCTGGAAACACCATATATTTT,-,-,TRBJ1-3,TRBV30
CASSTRDPPSYNEQFF,TGTGCCAGCAGCACCCGGGACCCCCCCTCCTACAATGAGCAGTTCTTC,-,-,TRBJ2-1,TRBV13
CASSELRELNTEAFF,TGTGCCAGCAGCGAACTTAGGGAACTTAACACTGAAGCTTTCTTT,-,few,TRBJ1-1,TRBV28
CASSPTPGYPKNIQYF,TGTGCCAGCAGTCCTACTCCAGGGTATCCCAAAAACATTCAGTACTTC,-,-,TRBJ2-4,TRBV7-9
CASSLAREPASYGYTF,TGTGCCAGCAGCTTGGCCAGGGAGCCAGCGAGCTATGGCTACACCTTC,-,few,TRBJ1-2,TRBV7-9
CASSLFLASGSSTDTQYF,TGTGCCAGCAGCTTATTCTTGGCTAGCGGGAGTAGCACAGATACGCAGTATTTT,TRBD2,-,TRBJ2-3,TRBV5-4
CASSQYRRTCQETQYF,TGCGCCAGCAGTCAATACCGCAGGACCTGCCAAGAGACCCAGTACTTC,-,-,TRBJ2-5,TRBV23-1
CASSARPGPRADTQYF,TGTGCCAGCAGCGCCCGACCGGGCCCCCGAGCAGATACGCAGTATTTT,-,once,TRBJ2-3,TRBV7-8
CASQVVGDGELFF,TGTGCCAGCCAAGTGGTGGGGGACGGGGAGCTGTTTTTT,-,-,TRBJ2-2,TRBV27
CSVESGQDTEAFF,TGCAGCGTTGAATCGGGACAAGACACTGAAGCTTTCTTT,-,-,TRBJ1-1,TRBV29-1
CASSYNRAGELFF,TGTGCCAGCAGTTACAATCGGGCCGGGGAGCTGTTTTTT,-,-,TRBJ2-2,TRBV6-5
CASSYGGLQPQHF,TGTGCCAGCAGTTACGGGGGGTTACAGCCCCAGCATTTT,-,-,TRBJ1-5,TRBV6-6
CASSYGQGPTDTQYF,TGTGCCAGCAGTTACGGGCAGGGACCCACAGATACGCAGTATTTT,-,-,TRBJ2-3,TRBV6-5
CASSATGTGFGYTF,TGTGCCAGCAGCGCCACCGGGACAGGGTTTGGCTACACCTTC,TRBD1,-,TRBJ1-2,TRBV7-9
CSVDSGLETQYF,TGCAGCGTTGATTCGGGACTGGAGACCCAGTACTTC,-,-,TRBJ2-5,TRBV29-1
CASSLTRDNEQFF,TGTGCCAGCAGTTTAACCCGTGACAATGAGCAGTTCTTC,-,once,TRBJ2-1,TRBV27
CASRTSGYQETQYF,TGTGCCAGCAGGACTAGCGGGTACCAAGAGACCCAGTACTTC,TRBD2,-,TRBJ2-5,TRBV2
CASSRGTPTYNEQFF,TGTGCCAGCAGTCGGGGGACTCCAACCTACAATGAGCAGTTCTTC,-,-,TRBJ2-1,TRBV27
CASGLGGNYNEQFF,TGTGCCAGCGGCCTTGGCGGGAACTACAATGAGCAGTTCTTC,-,-,TRBJ2-1,TRBV25-1
CASRQGYNEQFF,TGTGCCAGCAGGCAGGGTTACAATGAGCAGTTCTTC,-,-,TRBJ2-1,TRBV27